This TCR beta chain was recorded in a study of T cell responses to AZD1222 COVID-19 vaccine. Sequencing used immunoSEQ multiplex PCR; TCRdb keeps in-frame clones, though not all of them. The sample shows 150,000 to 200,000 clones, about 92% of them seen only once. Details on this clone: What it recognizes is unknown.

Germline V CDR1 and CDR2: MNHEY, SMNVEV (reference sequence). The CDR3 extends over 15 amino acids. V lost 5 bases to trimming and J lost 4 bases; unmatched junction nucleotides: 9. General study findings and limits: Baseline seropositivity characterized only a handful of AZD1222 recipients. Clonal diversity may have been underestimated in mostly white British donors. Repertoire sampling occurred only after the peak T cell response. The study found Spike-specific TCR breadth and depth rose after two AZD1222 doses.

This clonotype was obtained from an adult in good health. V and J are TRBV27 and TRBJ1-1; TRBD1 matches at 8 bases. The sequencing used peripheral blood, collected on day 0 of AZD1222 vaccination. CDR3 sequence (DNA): TGTGCCAGCAGTCCCCGAGGGACAGGTGGCACTGAAGCTTTCTTT. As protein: CASSPRGTGGTEAFF.